This T cell receptor (beta chain) originates from a study of OX40 agonist ivuxolimab in advanced cancers. Study at large: Antecedent anti-PD-1, anti-PD-L1 or anti-CTLA-4 therapy was permissible, with roughly 36% having received some. Findings of the study overall: Some nonresponders additionally presented with little normalized T-cell clonal expansion. Antigen targets of the expanded peripheral T cells went undetermined. Within 6 weeks, CD4+ and CD8+ blood T cells expanded clonally at 0.1 to 3.0 mg/kg.

About this clone: Its target is unknown.

TCRdb's table, derived via immunoSEQ multiplex PCR, lists solely in-frame clones and lacks some. The sample lists tens of thousands of clones; 79% were seen once. The CDR3 extends over 14 amino acids. Trimming took 1 base from V and 3 from J, leaving 9 bases between them. Germline V lookup: CDR1 MNHNS, CDR2 SASEGT. This chain joins TRBV6-1 and TRBJ1-1, with unresolved D. Sequenced material: CD4+ or CD8+ T cells sorted from blood, taken in a trial of the OX40 agonist ivuxolimab. This sequence was found in an adult with an advanced solid tumor such as melanoma, head and neck, liver or kidney cancer. The CDR3 region is CASSEGGVYTEAFF. CDR3 coding DNA: TGTGCCAGCAGTGAAGGGGGAGTGTACACTGAAGCTTTCTTT.